What follows is one T cell receptor beta chain and its context. This clonotype was observed a handful of times. Its specific antigen is unknown. Base qualities are not recorded, but no much larger clone differs from it by a single base. The data stem from a study of T cell repertoires in cytomegalovirus infection (dated by TCRdb to the late 2010s). At the level of the whole study: The peptide stimulations were aimed at well-studied HLA-B-restricted epitopes as well as recently identified HLA-C-restricted CMV epitopes, whose presentation resists viral immunomodulation. Because public TCR beta signatures pointed to carriage of CMV infection together with the matching HLA type, the HLA type of each donor mattered for the analysis.

The data were produced on an Illumina HiSeq 1500. The public reads were reanalyzed by TCRdb: fastp trimming at Q25, MiXCR alignment, in-frame beta chains only. Here each entry gathers all rows of one CDR3 protein and keeps the most common genes and DNA. This sample lists 700,000 to 900,000 distinct CDR3 sequences; 29% were detected once. The leading ten clones occupy over 10% of the sample. Beyond this particular receptor, the publication reports: The ex vivo response was dominated by HLA-C-restricted CMV-specific TCR beta clonotypes, and the single most frequent clonotype in two of eight donors was supplied by these HLA-C-restricted clonotypes. In both this cohort and an independent roughly 360-donor cohort, the cumulative frequency of public TCR beta family members distinguished carriers of CMV infection plus the relevant HLA type.

According to the germline V gene, CDR1 reads MGHRA and CDR2 reads YSYEKL. The cysteine opens and the phenylalanine closes a CDR3 of 15 amino acids. The only DNA kept is the CDR3, 45 bases in frame from the first base. Relative to germline, V is 1 base shorter and J is 4 bases shorter, with 14 bases between their ends. In light of the paper, this sample's treatment or condition label describes: in vitro stimulation with specific CMV peptide epitopes to enrich CMV-specific T cells. The chain is made from TRBV4-1 and TRBJ2-7; 6 matching bases give a weak D call of TRBD1. This receptor was taken from a human donor in good health (CMV status not recorded). Some clones in this sample may be carry-over from other donors' samples. The input for sequencing was cultured CD8+ T cells from PBMCs, taken from culture after CMV antigen stimulation. The bases read TGCGCCAGCAGCCAAGTTTCACAGGGAACTTACGAGCAGTACTTC. This is translated as CASSQVSQGTYEQYF.